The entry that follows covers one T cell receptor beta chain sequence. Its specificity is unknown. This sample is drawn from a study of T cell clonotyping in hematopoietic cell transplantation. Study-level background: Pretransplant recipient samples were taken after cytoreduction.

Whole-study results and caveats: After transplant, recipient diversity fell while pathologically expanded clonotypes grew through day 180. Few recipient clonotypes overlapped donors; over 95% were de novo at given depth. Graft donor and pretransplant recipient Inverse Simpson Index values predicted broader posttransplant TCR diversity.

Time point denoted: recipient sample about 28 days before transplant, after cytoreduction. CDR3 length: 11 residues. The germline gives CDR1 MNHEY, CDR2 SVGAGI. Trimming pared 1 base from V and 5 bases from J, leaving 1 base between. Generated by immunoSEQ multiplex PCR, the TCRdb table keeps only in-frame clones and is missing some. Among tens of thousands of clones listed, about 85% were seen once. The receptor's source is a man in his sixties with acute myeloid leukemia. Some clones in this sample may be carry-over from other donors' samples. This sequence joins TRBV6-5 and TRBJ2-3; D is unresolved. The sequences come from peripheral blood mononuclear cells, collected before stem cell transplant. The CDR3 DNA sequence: TGTGCCAGCAGTTACTTAGATACGCAGTATTTT. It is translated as CASSYLDTQYF.